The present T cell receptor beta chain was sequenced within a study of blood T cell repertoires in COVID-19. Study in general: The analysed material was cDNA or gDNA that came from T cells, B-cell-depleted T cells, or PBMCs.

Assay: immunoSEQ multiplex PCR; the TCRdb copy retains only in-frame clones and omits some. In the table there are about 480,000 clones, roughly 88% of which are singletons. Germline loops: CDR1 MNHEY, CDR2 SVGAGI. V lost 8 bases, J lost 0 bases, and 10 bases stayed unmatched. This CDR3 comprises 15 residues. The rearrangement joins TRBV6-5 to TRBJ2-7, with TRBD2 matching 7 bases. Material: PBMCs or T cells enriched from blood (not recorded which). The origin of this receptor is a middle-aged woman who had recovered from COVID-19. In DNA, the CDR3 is TGTGCCAGCCTTGGAGGAGCGGGATACTCCTACGAGCAGTACTTC. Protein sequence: CASLGGAGYSYEQYF.